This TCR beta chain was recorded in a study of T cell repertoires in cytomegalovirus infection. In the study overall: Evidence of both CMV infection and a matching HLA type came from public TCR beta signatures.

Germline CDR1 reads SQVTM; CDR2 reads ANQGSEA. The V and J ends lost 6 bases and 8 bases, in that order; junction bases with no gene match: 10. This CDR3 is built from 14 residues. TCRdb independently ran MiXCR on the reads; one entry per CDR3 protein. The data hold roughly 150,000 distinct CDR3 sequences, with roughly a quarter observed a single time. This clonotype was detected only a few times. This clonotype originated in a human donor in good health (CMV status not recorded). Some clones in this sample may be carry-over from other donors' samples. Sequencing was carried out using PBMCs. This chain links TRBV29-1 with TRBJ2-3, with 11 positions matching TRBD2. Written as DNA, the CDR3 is TGCAGCGTGGCGCGGGGGACTAGCGGCGGTACGCAGTATTTT. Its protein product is CSVARGTSGGTQYF.